Listed below are T cell receptor beta chains from one sample, sequenced in a study of OX40 agonist ivuxolimab in advanced cancers. Assay used: immunoSEQ multiplex PCR; TCRdb lists only in-frame clones, some missing. The sample includes about 45,000 clones, 90% seen only once; the top ten take 5.5% to 7.5%. The material sequenced was CD4+ or CD8+ T cells sorted from blood, taken in a trial of the OX40 agonist ivuxolimab. These receptors were obtained from an adult with an advanced solid tumor such as melanoma, head and neck, liver or kidney cancer. The CDR3 runs from the conserved cysteine through the conserved F or W. Fields, in order: D gene, V gene, J gene, clone size, CDR3 protein, CDR3 DNA. D genes are given only for firm matches. Clone sizes are given selectively: once, few, many, or a class where the clone is expanded.

D: -; V: TRBV15; J: TRBJ2-7; size: -; CDR3: CATSSTGRIVNEQYF; DNA: TGTGCCACCAGCAGTACAGGGAGGATTGTTAACGAGCAGTACTTC
D: -; V: TRBV27; J: TRBJ2-5; size: -; CDR3: CASSLQRSGRETQYF; DNA: TGTGCCAGCAGCCTTCAGCGATCCGGAAGAGAGACCCAGTACTTC
D: TRBD2; V: TRBV6-5; J: TRBJ2-7; size: -; CDR3: CASGQREGPYEQYF; DNA: TGTGCCAGCGGGCAGCGGGAGGGACCCTACGAGCAGTACTTC
D: -; V: TRBV19; J: TRBJ2-5; size: -; CDR3: CASSTLDFQETQYF; DNA: TGTGCCAGTAGTACCCTGGACTTCCAAGAGACCCAGTACTTC
D: -; V: TRBV10-1; J: TRBJ2-2; size: -; CDR3: CASSLATGELFF; DNA: TGCGCCAGCAGTCTAGCCACCGGGGAGCTGTTTTTT
D: TRBD1; V: TRBV28; J: TRBJ1-5; size: -; CDR3: CASSLETGLGQPQHF; DNA: TGTGCCAGCAGTTTAGAGACAGGGTTGGGTCAGCCCCAGCATTTT
D: -; V: TRBV19; J: TRBJ1-1; size: few; CDR3: CASSIRHSNTEAFF; DNA: TGTGCCAGTAGTATCCGGCACTCCAACACTGAAGCTTTCTTT
D: -; V: TRBV7-6; J: TRBJ2-7; size: -; CDR3: CASSLLGGLGRNSYEQYF; DNA: TGTGCCAGCAGCTTATTGGGGGGTTTAGGGCGGAACTCCTACGAGCAGTACTTC
D: TRBD2; V: TRBV11-1; J: TRBJ2-7; size: -; CDR3: CASSVLAGSALAEQYF; DNA: TGTGCCAGCAGCGTACTAGCGGGAAGTGCCCTCGCCGAGCAGTACTTC
D: -; V: TRBV10-3; J: TRBJ2-7; size: -; CDR3: CAISMTQSSYEQYF; DNA: TGTGCCATCAGTATGACTCAGAGCTCCTACGAGCAGTACTTC
D: TRBD2; V: TRBV4-1; J: TRBJ2-1; size: -; CDR3: CASSLVATSGKYNEQFF; DNA: TGCGCCAGCAGCCTTGTTGCGACTAGCGGAAAATACAATGAGCAGTTCTTC
D: -; V: TRBV5-1; J: TRBJ2-1; size: -; CDR3: CASSLGFKTDEQFF; DNA: TGCGCCAGCAGCTTGGGATTCAAAACGGATGAGCAGTTCTTC
D: TRBD2; V: TRBV10-3; J: TRBJ2-7; size: -; CDR3: CAIRLAGANEQYF; DNA: TGTGCCATCAGACTAGCGGGAGCGAACGAGCAGTACTTC
D: -; V: TRBV30; J: TRBJ2-1; size: -; CDR3: CAWTGFGYNEQFF; DNA: TGTGCCTGGACAGGGTTCGGGTACAATGAGCAGTTCTTC
D: -; V: TRBV7-3; J: TRBJ2-7; size: -; CDR3: CASSLSQVGSYEQYF; DNA: TGTGCCAGCAGCTTAAGCCAGGTCGGCTCCTACGAGCAGTACTTC